The 25 T cell receptor beta chains below were found in one sample sequenced in a study of blood T cell repertoires in COVID-19. The table came from immunoSEQ multiplex PCR; TCRdb's copy has only in-frame clones and leaves some out. The data show approximately 470,000 clones, with 87% seen just once and around 0.7% held by the top ten. Sample: PBMCs or T cells enriched from blood (not recorded which). These receptors came from a woman under 30 who had recovered from COVID-19.

The chain carries TRBV7-2 and TRBJ2-3; 11 bases match TRBD2. The CDR3 contains 17 residues. CDR1 and CDR2 (germline): SGHTA, FQGNSA. Unmatched junction bases numbered 7, after V lost 5 bases and J lost 0 bases. The CDR3 protein is CASSTTSGGASTDTQYF. The DNA of the CDR3 is TGTGCCAGCAGCACAACTAGCGGGGGCGCTAGCACAGATACGCAGTATTTT. The whole variable domain, filled in from reference TRBV7-2 and TRBJ2-3, reads GAGVSQSPSNKVTEKGKDVELRCDPISGHTALYWYRQSLGQGLEFLIYFQGNSAPDKSGLPSDRFSAERTGGSVSTLTIQRTQQEDSAVYLCASSTTSGGASTDTQYFGPGTRLTVL.

This clone was observed a handful of times. The rearrangement uses TRBV18 and TRBJ2-4; 10 nucleotides line up with TRBD2. CDR1 and CDR2 (germline): KGHSH, LQKENI. The CDR3 sequence is 17 residues long. J was trimmed by 3 bases and V by 3 bases; bases with no gene match: 8. The CDR3 DNA sequence: TGTGCCAGCTCACCCCCTTCACTAGCGGGGAACAAAAACATTCAGTACTTC. Protein: CASSPPSLAGNKNIQYF. The complete variable domain, with remaining parts taken from reference TRBV18 and TRBJ2-4, reads NAGVMQNPRHLVRRRGQEARLRCSPMKGHSHVYWYRQLPEEGLKFMVYLQKENIIDESGMPKERFSAEFPKEGPSILRIQQVVRGDSAAYFCASSPPSLAGNKNIQYFGAGTRLSVL.

The chain employs TRBV12-5 and TRBJ2-3; 8 bases match TRBD2. Germline assignment: CDR1 LGHNT and CDR2 FRNRAP. The trim removed 0 bases at V and 6 bases at J, leaving 5 bases unmatched. The CDR3 is made up of 15 amino acids. The CDR3 loop reads CASGLVSGGADTQYF. CDR3 coding DNA: TGTGCTAGTGGTTTGGTGTCGGGGGGGGCTGATACGCAGTATTTT.

Comments on this clone: Other DNA variants within this sample encode the same CDR3. The J gene is TRBJ2-7, the V gene TRBV3-1 (or the pseudogene TRBV3-2); 8 nucleotides match TRBD1. The CDR3 is made up of 14 amino acids. V lost 4 bases, J lost 3 bases, and 5 bases stayed unmatched. Germline CDR1 LGHDT, CDR2 YNNKEL (reference sequence). The chain's CDR3 is CASSPGGGGYEQYF. The CDR3, as DNA: TGTGCCAGCAGCCCAGGGGGCGGAGGCTACGAGCAGTACTTC.

The V gene is TRBV4-1, the J gene TRBJ2-7; the match to TRBD2 covers 10 bases. Germline values: CDR1 MGHRA, CDR2 YSYEKL. After removal of 3 bases from V and 5 bases from J, the junction contained 10 bases not matched to a gene. CDR3 length equals 16 residues. CDR3 sequence reads: CASSHPGLAALNEQYF. CDR3 nucleotide sequence: TGCGCCAGCAGCCACCCCGGACTAGCGGCCTTGAACGAGCAGTACTTC.

CDR3 region: CASSFQGLGNTIYF. The DNA for the CDR3 is TGTGCCAGCAGCTTCCAGGGACTGGGAAACACCATATATTTT. The gene calls are TRBV7-2 and TRBJ1-3; D perhaps matches TRBD1 (5 bases). CDR3 length: 14 amino acids. Germline lookup yields CDR1 SGHTA and CDR2 FQGNSA. Trimming took 3 bases from V and 4 from J, leaving 10 bases between them.

V is TRBV2 and J is TRBJ1-2; TRBD1 matches at 7 bases. Germline values: CDR1 SNHLY, CDR2 FYNNEI. The CDR3 length is 16 residues. Trimming cost V 3 bases and J 5 bases; bases outside gene matches: 12. This CDR3 is CASSDSQGVIFYGYTF. The CDR3 region has the DNA TGTGCCAGCAGTGATAGTCAGGGGGTTATTTTTTATGGCTACACCTTC. Full variable domain (rest looked up from reference TRBV2 and TRBJ1-2): EPEVTQTPSHQVTQMGQEVILRCVPISNHLYFYWYRQILGQKVEFLVSFYNNEISEKSEIFDDQFSVERPDGSNFTLKIRSTKLEDSAMYFCASSDSQGVIFYGYTFGSGTRLTVV.

This chain links TRBV15 with TRBJ1-1; a possible D gene is TRBD1 (6 bases). The germline V and J ends were trimmed by 0 bases and 0 bases, with 14 bases remaining between them. The CDR3 loop spans 17 amino acids. From germline, CDR1 is LNHNV and CDR2 YYDKDF (reference sequence). The CDR3 protein is CATSRDVGWDMNTEAFF. As DNA, the CDR3 is TGTGCCACCAGCAGAGATGTGGGCTGGGACATGAACACTGAAGCTTTCTTT.

The V gene is TRBV29-1, the J gene TRBJ2-7; TRBD1 matches at 8 bases. The CDR3 length is 15 residues. The V gene's germline CDR1 is SQVTM and CDR2 ANQGSEA. V trimming: 1 base; J trimming: 7 bases; junction bases outside the gene matches: 12. The CDR3 coding sequence is TGCAGCGTTGAAGTAGGGACAGGCGGGTCGCGAGAGCAGTACTTC. Protein: CSVEVGTGGSREQYF.

This clone has only a few counts. J is TRBJ1-1 and V is TRBV7-2; 7 bases line up with TRBD1. The CDR3 covers 14 residues. Looked up from germline, CDR1 is SGHTA and CDR2 is FQGNSA. Germline trimming cut 2 bases from V and 3 bases from J; bases unmatched to any gene: 3. The CDR3, as DNA: TGTGCCAGCAGCTTACAGGGGGAGGACACTGAAGCTTTCTTT. As protein: CASSLQGEDTEAFF.

The sample holds many counts of this clone. CDR3 coding DNA: TGTGCCAGCACCTCGGACAGCTGGATTGAGGAGCAGTACTTC. Amino acid sequence: CASTSDSWIEEQYF. This chain links TRBV28 with TRBJ2-7, with a tentative D call TRBD1 (6 bases). The V gene lost 7 bases and the J gene lost 7 bases, with 20 bases spanning the gap. CDR1 is MDHEN, CDR2 SYDVKM, per germline. There are 14 residues in the CDR3.

This chain connects TRBV28 to TRBJ2-7; D not certain. The CDR3 length is 18 residues. V was cut by 6 bases and J by 0 bases, with 24 bases left in between. Germline V gene lookup returns CDR1 MDHEN and CDR2 SYDVKM. This chain's CDR3 is CASRYGVGSQPSSYEQYF. The CDR3 region has the DNA TGTGCCAGCAGATACGGCGTCGGAAGCCAACCTAGCTCCTACGAGCAGTACTTC.

This chain links TRBV5-5 with TRBJ1-3; TRBD1 matches at 7 bases. Germline-derived CDR1 and CDR2 are SGHKS and YYEKEE (reference sequence). This CDR3 spans 17 amino acids. Losses at the gene ends were 0 bases for V and 8 bases for J; bases not matched to a gene: 14. CDR3 coding DNA: TGTGCCAGCAGCTTGGCCGGAGGGGGCGTATTGTCGGACACCATATATTTT. Its translation: CASSLAGGGVLSDTIYF.

The CDR3 is CASSMTSGGYNEQFF. In DNA, the CDR3 is TGTGCCAGCAGCATGACTAGCGGGGGGTACAATGAGCAGTTCTTC. The chain has TRBV11-2 and TRBJ2-1, with 13 bases identical to TRBD2. Per the germline V gene, CDR1 is SGHAT and CDR2 is FQNNGV. The CDR3 is 15 residues long. The V and J ends lost 5 bases and 4 bases, in that order; junction bases with no gene match: 2.

This chain connects TRBV19 to TRBJ2-7; 9 nucleotides agree with TRBD1. The ends lost 5 bases at V and 5 bases at J; junction bases unmatched: 7. The CDR3 is 14 residues long. Germline CDR1 and CDR2: LNHDA and SQIVND (reference sequence). The CDR3 reads CASSVTGGSDEQYF. CDR3 in DNA: TGTGCCAGTAGTGTGACAGGGGGGTCGGACGAGCAGTACTTC.

The CDR3 here is CASSSAGFDSPLHF. CDR3 DNA sequence: TGTGCCAGCAGTTCTGCGGGGTTTGATTCACCCCTCCACTTT. The chain joins TRBV28 to TRBJ1-6; D is unresolved. Germline V gene lookup returns CDR1 MDHEN and CDR2 SYDVKM. The CDR3 totals 14 residues. V was pared by 4 bases and J by 8 bases, with 12 bases between.

V and J are TRBV25-1 and TRBJ2-7; 7 positions agree with TRBD1. The CDR3 is 12 residues long. V gave up 4 bases and J gave up 5 bases; unmatched junction bases: 2. Germline V gene lookup returns CDR1 MGHDK and CDR2 SYGVNS. CDR3 nucleotides: TGTGCCAGCAGTGTACAGGGGAACGAGCAGTACTTC. This codes for CASSVQGNEQYF.

Comments on this clone: Other DNA sequences in this sample translate to the same CDR3. CDR3 coding DNA: TGCAGCGCAGGACAGTTGAACACTGAAGCTTTCTTT. Translation: CSAGQLNTEAFF. V usage is TRBV29-1 and J usage is TRBJ1-1, with a tentative D call TRBD1 (6 bases). In germline, CDR1 is SQVTM, CDR2 ANQGSEA. This CDR3 contains 12 residues. V was pared by 7 bases and J by 0 bases, with 9 bases between.

This clone has a handful of counts. The chain links TRBV7-2 to TRBJ2-7; D is undetermined. The V end was cut by 2 bases, the J end by 1 base, with 9 bases between. Germline values: CDR1 SGHTA, CDR2 FQGNSA. The CDR3 consists of 14 residues. The CDR3 loop reads CASSLHYTSYEQYF. CDR3 in DNA: TGTGCCAGCAGCTTACACTACACATCCTACGAGCAGTACTTC.

This clone was picked up one time. This chain links TRBV28 with TRBJ1-5; 8 nucleotides line up with TRBD1. The germline V gene has CDR1 MDHEN and CDR2 SYDVKM. The V segment lost 6 bases and the J segment 7 bases; nucleotides outside the gene matches: 11. There are 15 residues in the CDR3. The CDR3 DNA reads TGTGCCAGCAGCCGCGACAGGGGCTTAAGACAGCCCCAGCATTTT. This codes for CASSRDRGLRQPQHF.

This chain connects TRBV5-1 to TRBJ2-3, with TRBD1 matching over 12 bases. With V trimmed by 0 bases and J by 3 bases, 5 bases remained unmatched. From germline, CDR1 is SGHRS and CDR2 YFSETQ. The CDR3 is 17 residues long. The CDR3 sequence: CASSLEGTGGGTDTQYF. The CDR3, as DNA: TGCGCCAGCAGCTTGGAGGGGACAGGGGGCGGAACAGATACGCAGTATTTT.

The rearrangement joins TRBV4-2 to TRBJ2-5; maybe TRBD2 (5 bases). Germline V gene data show CDR1 as LGHNA and CDR2 as YNFKEQ. Trimming took 4 bases from V and 3 from J, leaving 12 bases between them. The CDR3 length is 14 residues. This chain's CDR3 is CASSPKYGEETQYF. As DNA, the CDR3 is TGTGCCAGCAGCCCTAAATACGGGGAAGAGACCCAGTACTTC.

J is TRBJ1-6 and V is TRBV25-1; D is undetermined. CDR1 and CDR2 (germline): MGHDK, SYGVNS. V was pared by 10 bases and J by 7 bases, with 11 bases between. The CDR3 covers 12 residues. For the CDR3, the DNA is TGTGCCACCCAACACCCGAATTCACCCCTCCACTTT. It specifies CATQHPNSPLHF.

The V call is TRBV7-3, the J call TRBJ1-1, with D possibly TRBD1 on 6 matching bases. Germline lookup yields CDR1 SGHTA and CDR2 FQGTGA. CDR3 length: 15 residues. Between the trimmed V and J ends, which lost 5 bases and 4 bases, there was a span of 17 bases. The CDR3 DNA reads TGTGCCAGCAGCCCCGTACAGGGTTCTGGCACTGAAGCTTTCTTT. Protein product: CASSPVQGSGTEAFF.

The chain employs TRBV25-1 and TRBJ2-7, with TRBD1 matching 10 bases. CDR1 is MGHDK, CDR2 SYGVNS, per germline. V trimming: 6 bases; J trimming: 1 base; junction bases outside the gene matches: 6. This CDR3 region has 15 residues. In DNA form, the CDR3 reads TGTGCCAGCAGCCTCGGGACAGGGGTTTCCTACGAGCAGTACTTC. This translates into CASSLGTGVSYEQYF.